Listed below are T cell receptor beta chains from one sample, sequenced in a study of cytomegalovirus exposure and HLA in healthy donors. Clones were sequenced by immunoSEQ multiplex PCR, and TCRdb holds only the in-frame ones, with some missing. The profile covers about 140,000 clones, with about four fifths appearing a single time and 3.2% taken by the ten largest. Sequencing was performed on PBMCs. Every receptor here comes from a man aged 18 to 29 in good health and CMV-seropositive. Both conserved end residues are trimmed from each CDR3. The D gene is left open where the match is weak.

D gene	J gene	V gene	CDR3 protein
TRBD2	TRBJ2-1	TRBV10-3	AISDSSGSYNEQF
-	TRBJ1-3	TRBV18	ASSPGGAGTGNTIY
-	TRBJ1-1	TRBV19	ASSDRLKTVGTEAF
TRBD2	TRBJ2-1	TRBV29-1	SVEDPFRAGGPGEQF
TRBD1	TRBJ1-4	TRBV6-1	ASSAPERSGTVNEKLF
TRBD1	TRBJ2-7	TRBV2	ASTWTGGGEQY
-	TRBJ2-1	TRBV5-1	ASSLGSTGYAVQF
TRBD1	TRBJ2-2	TRBV6-4	ASRKDRSNTGELF
-	TRBJ2-2	TRBV6-5	ASSYGLASGELF
TRBD2	TRBJ2-2	TRBV5-8	ASSLWLAGVDTGELF
-	TRBJ1-5	TRBV10-3	AISAGNQPQH
TRBD1	TRBJ1-4	TRBV28	ASRLQGSYNEKLF
-	TRBJ2-6	TRBV4-1	ASSQLPQDQGSSSGANVLT
-	TRBJ1-5	TRBV5-1	ASSLEGAEDQPQH
TRBD1	TRBJ1-1	TRBV9	ASSGGQLLNTEAF
-	TRBJ2-1	TRBV30	AWSRLVFEQF
-	TRBJ1-4	TRBV5-1	ASSLTVTNSEKLF
-	TRBJ1-2	TRBV6-4	ASSDSADSVYGYT
-	TRBJ1-6	TRBV6-5	ASSFGRGSPLH
TRBD2	TRBJ2-3	TRBV11-2	ASSIPGLEITDTQY
-	TRBJ1-2	TRBV25-1	ASSGIQGKGDYGYT
-	TRBJ2-3	TRBV5-1	ASSLLESDTQY
-	TRBJ2-7	TRBV6-6	ASRPGLPEYEQY
TRBD1	TRBJ1-4	TRBV5-8	ASSPDGTGNEKLF
TRBD2	TRBJ2-3	TRBV5-1	ASAELAGGTDTQY
-	TRBJ1-1	TRBV16	ASSLLANTEAF
-	TRBJ1-2	TRBV27	ASSKQGTNYGYT
-	TRBJ1-5	TRBV28	ASSLGGSNQPQH
-	TRBJ2-7	TRBV6-5	ASSQGLGEQY